Sequencing of this T cell receptor beta chain was carried out in a study of T cell repertoires and HLA-DP antigens. Whole-study findings and limits: Total CD4+ responders were stimulated by HeLa antigen-presenting cells.

Sequenced by immunoSEQ multiplex PCR; TCRdb stores in-frame clones only, minus some. This table holds around 100,000 clones, around 92% found once. Concerning this clone itself: The antigen remains undetermined.

The ends were cut back, 4 bases at V and 2 bases at J, with 12 bases in the middle. The length of the CDR3 is 14 residues. Germline CDR1 SGHDT, CDR2 YYEEEE. Sequencing used CD4+ T cells from PBMCs. The receptor was isolated from a woman aged 18-30 years in good health and CMV-seronegative. The chain links TRBV5-6 to TRBJ2-5, with D unclear. The CDR3 region is CASSQRRRQETQYF. DNA for the CDR3: TGTGCCAGCAGCCAAAGAAGGCGGCAAGAGACCCAGTACTTC.